The T cell receptor beta chain described here comes from a study of T cell responses to AZD1222 COVID-19 vaccine. Findings and caveats of the study: The breadth and depth of Spike-specific TCRs increased once two AZD1222 doses had been given. In a largely white British group with more females than males, clonal diversity was possibly underestimated. Dominant at 160-218 and 743-854, vaccine-associated CD4 TCRs also spanned spike. Among spike-specific TCRs, nearly half reportedly target unmutated variant regions.

Sequencing used immunoSEQ multiplex PCR; TCRdb keeps in-frame clones, though not all of them. The sample lists 120,000 or so clones, 80% to 90% seen once, with 11% in the top ten. A single count supports this clone. Its target is not known. Trimming took 5 bases from V and 2 from J, leaving 11 bases between them. This CDR3 spans 14 amino acids. Germline assignment: CDR1 SGDLS and CDR2 YYNGEE. The genes are TRBV9 and TRBJ1-3; perhaps TRBD1 as D (5 bases). This specimen consisted of peripheral blood, obtained on day 0 of MenACWY control vaccination. The TCR was taken from an adult in good health. The CDR3, as DNA: TGTGCCAGCAGTCCGACAGCGACTGGAAACACCATATATTTT. Translation: CASSPTATGNTIYF.